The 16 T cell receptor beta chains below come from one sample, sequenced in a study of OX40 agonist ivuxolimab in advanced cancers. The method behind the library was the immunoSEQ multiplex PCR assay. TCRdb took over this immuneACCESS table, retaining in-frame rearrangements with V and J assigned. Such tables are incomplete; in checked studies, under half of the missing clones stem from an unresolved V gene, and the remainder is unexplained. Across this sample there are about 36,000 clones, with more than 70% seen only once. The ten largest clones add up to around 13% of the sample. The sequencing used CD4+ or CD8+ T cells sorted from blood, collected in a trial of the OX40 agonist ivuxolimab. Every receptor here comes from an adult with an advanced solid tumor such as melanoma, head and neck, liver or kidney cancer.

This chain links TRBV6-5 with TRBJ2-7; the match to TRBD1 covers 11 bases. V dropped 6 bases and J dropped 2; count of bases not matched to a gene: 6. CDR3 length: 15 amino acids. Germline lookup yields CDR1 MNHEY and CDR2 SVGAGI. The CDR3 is CASSLGQGAPYEQYF. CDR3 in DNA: TGTGCCAGCAGCCTCGGACAGGGGGCCCCCTACGAGCAGTACTTC.

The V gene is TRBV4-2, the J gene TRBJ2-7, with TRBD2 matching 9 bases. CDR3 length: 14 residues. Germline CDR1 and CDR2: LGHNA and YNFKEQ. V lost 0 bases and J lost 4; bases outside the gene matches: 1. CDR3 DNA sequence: TGTGCCAGCAGCCAAGAGCTAGCGGGGTACGAGCAGTACTTC. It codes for CASSQELAGYEQYF.

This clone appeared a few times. The CDR3 DNA is TGTGCCAGCAGTTACGTGTCGCTTGACGAGCAGTACTTC. This sequence encodes CASSYVSLDEQYF. The chain couples TRBV6-6 to TRBJ2-7; no clear D gene. Germline V CDR1 and CDR2: MNHNY, SVGAGI (reference sequence). The CDR3 has 13 residues. Trimming shortened V by 2 bases and J by 5 bases, and 10 bases separated the two germline ends.

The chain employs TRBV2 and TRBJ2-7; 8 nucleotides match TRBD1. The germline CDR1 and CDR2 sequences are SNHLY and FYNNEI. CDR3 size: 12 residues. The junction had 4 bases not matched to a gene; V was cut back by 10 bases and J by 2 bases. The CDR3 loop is CATRQGTYEQYF. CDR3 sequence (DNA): TGTGCCACAAGACAGGGGACCTACGAGCAGTACTTC.

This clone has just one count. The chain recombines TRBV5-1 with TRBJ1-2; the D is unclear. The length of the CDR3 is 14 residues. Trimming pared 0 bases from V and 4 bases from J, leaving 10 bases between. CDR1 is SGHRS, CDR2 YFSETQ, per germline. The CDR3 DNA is TGCGCCAGCAGCTTGGGGGGATGGGGCTATGGCTACACCTTC. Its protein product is CASSLGGWGYGYTF. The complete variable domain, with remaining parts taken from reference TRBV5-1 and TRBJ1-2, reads KAGVTQTPRYLIKTRGQQVTLSCSPISGHRSVSWYQQTPGQGLQFLFEYFSETQRNKGNFPGRFSGRQFSNSRSEMNVSTLELGDSALYLCASSLGGWGYGYTFGSGTRLTVV.

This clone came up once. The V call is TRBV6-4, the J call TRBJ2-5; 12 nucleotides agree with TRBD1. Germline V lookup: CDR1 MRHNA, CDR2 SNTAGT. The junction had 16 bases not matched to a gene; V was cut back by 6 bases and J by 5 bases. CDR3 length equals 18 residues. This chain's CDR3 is CASRCPPWDRGLGETQYF. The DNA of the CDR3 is TGTGCCAGCAGATGCCCACCCTGGGACAGGGGGCTCGGGGAGACCCAGTACTTC.

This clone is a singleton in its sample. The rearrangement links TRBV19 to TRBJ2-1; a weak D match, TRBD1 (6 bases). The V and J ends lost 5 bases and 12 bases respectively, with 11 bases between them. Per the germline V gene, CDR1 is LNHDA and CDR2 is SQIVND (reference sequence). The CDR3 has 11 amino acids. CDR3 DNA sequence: TGTGCCAGTAGTTACGGACAGTGGCAGTTCTTC. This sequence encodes CASSYGQWQFF.

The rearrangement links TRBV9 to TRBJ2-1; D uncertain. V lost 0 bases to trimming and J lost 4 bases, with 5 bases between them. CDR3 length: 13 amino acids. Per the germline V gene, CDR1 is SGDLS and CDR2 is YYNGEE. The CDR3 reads CASSVEGYNEQFF. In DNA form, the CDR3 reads TGTGCCAGCAGCGTAGAAGGGTACAATGAGCAGTTCTTC.

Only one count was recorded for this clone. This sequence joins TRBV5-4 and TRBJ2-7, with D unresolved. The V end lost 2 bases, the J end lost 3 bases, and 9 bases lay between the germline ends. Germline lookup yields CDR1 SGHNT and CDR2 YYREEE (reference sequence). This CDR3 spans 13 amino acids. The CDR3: CASSFKGSYEQYF. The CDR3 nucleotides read TGTGCCAGCAGCTTTAAGGGAAGCTACGAGCAGTACTTC.

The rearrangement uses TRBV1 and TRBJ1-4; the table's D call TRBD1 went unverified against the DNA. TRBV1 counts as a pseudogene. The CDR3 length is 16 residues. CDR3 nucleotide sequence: TGCACCAGCAGCCAAGAGTGTCGGCAGGGTGATGAAAAACTGTTTTTT. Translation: CTSSQECRQGDEKLFF.

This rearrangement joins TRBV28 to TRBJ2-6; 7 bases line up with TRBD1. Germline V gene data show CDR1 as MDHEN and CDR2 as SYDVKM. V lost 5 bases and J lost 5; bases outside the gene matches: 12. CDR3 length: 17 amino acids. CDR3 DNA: TGTGCCAGCAGTACGACAGGGTTGGAGGCCTGGGCCAACGTCCTGACTTTC. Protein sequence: CASSTTGLEAWANVLTF.

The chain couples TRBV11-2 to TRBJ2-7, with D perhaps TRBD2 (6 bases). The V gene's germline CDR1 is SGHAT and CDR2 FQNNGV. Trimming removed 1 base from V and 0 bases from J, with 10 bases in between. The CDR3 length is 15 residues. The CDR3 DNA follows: TGTGCCAGCAGCTTAGGGGGGGTGAACTCCTACGAGCAGTACTTC. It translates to CASSLGGVNSYEQYF. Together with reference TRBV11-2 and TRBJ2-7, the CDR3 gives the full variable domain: EAGVAQSPRYKIIEKRQSVAFWCNPISGHATLYWYQQILGQGPKLLIQFQNNGVVDDSQLPKDRFSAERLKGVDSTLKIQPAKLEDSAVYLCASSLGGVNSYEQYFGPGTRLTVT.

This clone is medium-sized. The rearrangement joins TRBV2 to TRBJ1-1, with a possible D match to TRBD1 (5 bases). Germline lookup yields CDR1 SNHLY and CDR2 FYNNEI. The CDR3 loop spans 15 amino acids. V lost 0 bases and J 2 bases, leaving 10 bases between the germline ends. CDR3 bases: TGTGCCAGCAGTGAAGCGATGGGGACTAACACTGAAGCTTTCTTT. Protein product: CASSEAMGTNTEAFF.

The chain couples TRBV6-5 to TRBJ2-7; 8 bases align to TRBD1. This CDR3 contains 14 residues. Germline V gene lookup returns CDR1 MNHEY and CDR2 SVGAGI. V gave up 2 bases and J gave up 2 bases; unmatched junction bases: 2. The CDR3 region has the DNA TGTGCCAGCAGTTACGGGGGACAGGCCTACGAGCAGTACTTC. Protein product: CASSYGGQAYEQYF.

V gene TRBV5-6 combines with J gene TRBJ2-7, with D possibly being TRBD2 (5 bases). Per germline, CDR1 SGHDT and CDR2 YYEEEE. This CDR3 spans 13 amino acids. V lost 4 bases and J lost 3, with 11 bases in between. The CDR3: CASSLALNYEQYF. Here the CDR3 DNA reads TGTGCCAGCAGCCTAGCACTGAACTACGAGCAGTACTTC.

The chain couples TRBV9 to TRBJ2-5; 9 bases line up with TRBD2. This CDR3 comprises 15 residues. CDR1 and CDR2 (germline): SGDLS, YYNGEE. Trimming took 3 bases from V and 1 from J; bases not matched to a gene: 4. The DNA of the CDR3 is TGTGCCAGCAGCGACGCTAGCGGGACCCAAGAGACCCAGTACTTC. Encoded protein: CASSDASGTQETQYF.